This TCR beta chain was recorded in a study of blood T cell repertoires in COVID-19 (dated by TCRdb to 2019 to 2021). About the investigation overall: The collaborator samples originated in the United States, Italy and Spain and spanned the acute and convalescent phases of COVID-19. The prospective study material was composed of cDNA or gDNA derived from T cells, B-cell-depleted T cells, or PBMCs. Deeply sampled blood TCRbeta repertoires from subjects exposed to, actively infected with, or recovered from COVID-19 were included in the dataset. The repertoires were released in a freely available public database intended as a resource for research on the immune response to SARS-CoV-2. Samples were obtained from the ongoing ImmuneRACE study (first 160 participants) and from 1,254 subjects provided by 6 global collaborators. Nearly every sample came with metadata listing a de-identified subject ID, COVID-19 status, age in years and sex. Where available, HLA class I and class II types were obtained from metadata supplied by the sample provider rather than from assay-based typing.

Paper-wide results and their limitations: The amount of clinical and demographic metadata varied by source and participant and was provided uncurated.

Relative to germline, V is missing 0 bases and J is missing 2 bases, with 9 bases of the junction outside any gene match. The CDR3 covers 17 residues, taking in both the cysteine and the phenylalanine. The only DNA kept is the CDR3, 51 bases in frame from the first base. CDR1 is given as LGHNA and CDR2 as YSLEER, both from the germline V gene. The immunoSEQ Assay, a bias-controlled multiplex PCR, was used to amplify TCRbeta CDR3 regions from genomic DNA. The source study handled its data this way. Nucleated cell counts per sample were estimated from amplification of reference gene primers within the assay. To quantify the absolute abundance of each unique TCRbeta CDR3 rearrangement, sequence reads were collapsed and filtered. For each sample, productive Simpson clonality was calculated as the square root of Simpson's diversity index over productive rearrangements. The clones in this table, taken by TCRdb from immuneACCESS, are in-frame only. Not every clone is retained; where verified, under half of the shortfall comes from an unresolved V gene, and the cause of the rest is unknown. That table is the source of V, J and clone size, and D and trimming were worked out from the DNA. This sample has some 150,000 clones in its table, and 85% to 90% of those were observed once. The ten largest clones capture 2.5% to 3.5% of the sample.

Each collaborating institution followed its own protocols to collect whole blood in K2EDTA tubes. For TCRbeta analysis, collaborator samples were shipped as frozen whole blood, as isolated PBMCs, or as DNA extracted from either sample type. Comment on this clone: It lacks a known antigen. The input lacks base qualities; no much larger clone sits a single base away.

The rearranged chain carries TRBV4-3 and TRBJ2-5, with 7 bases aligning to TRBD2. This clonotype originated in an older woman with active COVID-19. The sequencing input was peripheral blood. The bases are TGCGCCAGCAGCCAAGATTTTACGGCTAGCGGACAAGAGACCCAGTACTTC. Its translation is CASSQDFTASGQETQYF.